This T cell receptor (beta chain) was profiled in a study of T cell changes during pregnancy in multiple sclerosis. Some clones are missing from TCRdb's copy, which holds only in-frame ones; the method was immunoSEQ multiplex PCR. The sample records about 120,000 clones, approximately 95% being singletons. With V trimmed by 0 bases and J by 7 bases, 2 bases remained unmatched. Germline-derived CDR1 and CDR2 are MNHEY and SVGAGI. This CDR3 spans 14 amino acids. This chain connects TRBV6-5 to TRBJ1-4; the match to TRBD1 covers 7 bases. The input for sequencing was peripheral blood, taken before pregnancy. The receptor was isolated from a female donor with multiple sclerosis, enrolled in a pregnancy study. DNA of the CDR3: TGTGCCAGCAGTTACTCGACAGGGAGTGAAAAACTGTTTTTT. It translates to CASSYSTGSEKLFF.